This TCR beta chain was recovered during a study of blood T cell repertoires in COVID-19. The count of this clone is one. The V gene end was trimmed by 3 bases and the J gene end by 4 bases; junction bases not matched to a gene: 11. From germline, CDR1 is SGDLS and CDR2 YYNGEE. The CDR3 consists of 17 residues. Measured with immunoSEQ multiplex PCR; TCRdb has only the in-frame clones, and not every one. The sample shows tens of thousands of clones, around 87% of them seen only once. V and J are TRBV9 and TRBJ2-5; 11 bases are a match to TRBD1. The sample taken for sequencing was peripheral blood. The sequence was obtained from a woman aged 80 or older with COVID-19, enrolled during active disease. The CDR3 is CASSAYPGTGGGETQYF. The CDR3 DNA reads TGTGCCAGCAGCGCCTACCCTGGGACAGGGGGGGGAGAGACCCAGTACTTC. Together with reference TRBV9 and TRBJ2-5, the CDR3 gives the full variable domain: DSGVTQTPKHLITATGQRVTLRCSPRSGDLSVYWYQQSLDQGLQFLIQYYNGEERAKGNILERFSAQQFPDLHSELNLSSLELGDSALYFCASSAYPGTGGGETQYFGPGTRLLVL.